This entry lists 7 T cell receptor beta chains sequenced from one sample in a study of T cell responses to AZD1222 COVID-19 vaccine. Assay used: immunoSEQ multiplex PCR; TCRdb lists only in-frame clones, some missing. The data contain 75,000 to 95,000 clones, about nine tenths of them seen just once; the ten biggest clones take up about a tenth. The material sequenced was peripheral blood, taken 28 days after the second dose of the MenACWY control vaccine. The receptors stem from an adult who received the MenACWY meningococcal vaccine as a control.

The rearrangement joins TRBV5-6 to TRBJ1-5; 8 positions match TRBD1. Germline CDR1 SGHDT, CDR2 YYEEEE. J gave up 7 bases and V 6 bases, and 9 bases lay outside the gene matches. The CDR3 runs to 14 residues. In DNA form, the CDR3 reads TGTGCCAGCACGATACAGGGGGTGGTCCAGCCCCAGCATTTT. As protein: CASTIQGVVQPQHF. The variable domain in full, completed from reference TRBV5-6 and TRBJ1-5, reads DAGVTQSPTHLIKTRGQQVTLRCSPKSGHDTVSWYQQALGQGPQFIFQYYEEEERQRGNFPDRFSGHQFPNYSSELNVNALLLGDSALYLCASTIQGVVQPQHFGDGTRLSIL.

This sequence joins TRBV10-3 and TRBJ1-6, with TRBD1 matching over 8 bases. The junction had 1 base not matched to a gene; V was cut back by 6 bases and J by 3 bases. Germline values: CDR1 ENHRY, CDR2 SYGVKD. CDR3 length: 14 residues. CDR3 loop: CAIRGTGYNSPLHF. The DNA of the CDR3 is TGTGCCATCAGGGGGACAGGCTATAATTCACCCCTCCACTTT.

The chain carries TRBV15 and TRBJ2-1; D gene uncertain. The CDR3 totals 14 residues. The V gene lost 0 bases and the J gene lost 4 bases, with 7 bases spanning the gap. CDR1 and CDR2 (germline): LNHNV, YYDKDF (reference sequence). CDR3 bases: TGTGCCACCAGCAGAGATAAAGATTACAATGAGCAGTTCTTC. Translating gives CATSRDKDYNEQFF.

V is TRBV30 and J is TRBJ1-2; 8 bases map to TRBD1. The V gene's germline CDR1 is GTSNPN and CDR2 SVGIG (reference sequence). The CDR3 spans 12 residues. V was pared by 4 bases and J by 4 bases, with 2 bases of the junction left unmatched. CDR3 DNA: TGTGCCTGGAATACAGGGGGCTATGGCTACACCTTC. It yields the protein CAWNTGGYGYTF.

The CDR3 sequence is CVASLRGSGYTF. DNA for the CDR3: TGTGTCGCCAGCCTCAGGGGAAGCGGCTACACCTTC. This sequence joins TRBV6-5 and TRBJ1-2; D possibly corresponds to TRBD1 (6 bases). CDR1 is MNHEY and CDR2 is SVGAGI in the germline V gene. CDR3 size: 12 residues.

This chain uses TRBV11-3 with TRBJ1-3; 10 nucleotides line up with TRBD1. In germline, CDR1 is SGHNT, CDR2 YENEEA. V was clipped by 4 bases and J by 11 bases; unmatched bases: 5. This CDR3 is built from 13 residues. DNA for the CDR3: TGTGCCAGCAGCTCCGGGACAGGGGCCGCCATATATTTT. As protein: CASSSGTGAAIYF.

This chain connects TRBV7-6 to TRBJ1-4; D is perhaps TRBD1 (5 bases). CDR3 length equals 15 residues. V was shortened by 0 bases and J by 8 bases, with 13 bases between the two germline ends. The germline V gene encodes CDR1 SGHVS and CDR2 FNYEAQ. CDR3 in DNA: TGTGCCAGCAGCTTAGCTCCAGGGATTGAGGAAAAACTGTTTTTT. Its translation is CASSLAPGIEEKLFF.